The clone carrying this T cell receptor beta chain was detected many times. The data are from a study of regulatory T cells in long-lasting Graves disease. Study context: The study enrolled newly diagnosed Graves' patients on antithyroid drugs under 3 months.

Time point denoted: newly diagnosed GD, antithyroid drugs for less than 3 months. From RNA extracted from PBMCs, the TCR library was made. The TCR beta library used iRepertoire HTBI primers with Arm-PCR amplification of CDR3. TCRdb redid the calling of the multiplex PCR reads with MiXCR, one entry per CDR3 protein. The sample includes 550,000 to 600,000 distinct CDR3 sequences, roughly a sixth of them seen just once. Trimming took off 2 bases at V and 7 bases at J, with 11 bases between the two ends. The length of the CDR3 is 13 residues. Germline V lookup: CDR1 SGHTA, CDR2 FQGNSA. These records were also assigned to another study, of T cells in Graves' hyperthyroidism and ophthalmopathy.

The material was peripheral blood mononuclear cells (PBMCs), obtained at new diagnosis, from a patient treated with antithyroid drugs. The chain couples TRBV7-2 to TRBJ1-1; D is unresolved. The sequence came from a young man with Graves disease. The CDR3 loop is CASSLFRTSEAFF. The DNA for the CDR3 is TGTGCCAGCAGCTTATTTAGGACGAGTGAAGCTTTCTTT. Supplemented by reference TRBV7-2 and TRBJ1-1, the full variable domain reads GAGVSQSPSNKVTEKGKDVELRCDPISGHTALYWYRQSLGQGLEFLIYFQGNSAPDKSGLPSDRFSAERTGGSVSTLTIQRTQQEDSAVYLCASSLFRTSEAFFGQGTRLTVV.